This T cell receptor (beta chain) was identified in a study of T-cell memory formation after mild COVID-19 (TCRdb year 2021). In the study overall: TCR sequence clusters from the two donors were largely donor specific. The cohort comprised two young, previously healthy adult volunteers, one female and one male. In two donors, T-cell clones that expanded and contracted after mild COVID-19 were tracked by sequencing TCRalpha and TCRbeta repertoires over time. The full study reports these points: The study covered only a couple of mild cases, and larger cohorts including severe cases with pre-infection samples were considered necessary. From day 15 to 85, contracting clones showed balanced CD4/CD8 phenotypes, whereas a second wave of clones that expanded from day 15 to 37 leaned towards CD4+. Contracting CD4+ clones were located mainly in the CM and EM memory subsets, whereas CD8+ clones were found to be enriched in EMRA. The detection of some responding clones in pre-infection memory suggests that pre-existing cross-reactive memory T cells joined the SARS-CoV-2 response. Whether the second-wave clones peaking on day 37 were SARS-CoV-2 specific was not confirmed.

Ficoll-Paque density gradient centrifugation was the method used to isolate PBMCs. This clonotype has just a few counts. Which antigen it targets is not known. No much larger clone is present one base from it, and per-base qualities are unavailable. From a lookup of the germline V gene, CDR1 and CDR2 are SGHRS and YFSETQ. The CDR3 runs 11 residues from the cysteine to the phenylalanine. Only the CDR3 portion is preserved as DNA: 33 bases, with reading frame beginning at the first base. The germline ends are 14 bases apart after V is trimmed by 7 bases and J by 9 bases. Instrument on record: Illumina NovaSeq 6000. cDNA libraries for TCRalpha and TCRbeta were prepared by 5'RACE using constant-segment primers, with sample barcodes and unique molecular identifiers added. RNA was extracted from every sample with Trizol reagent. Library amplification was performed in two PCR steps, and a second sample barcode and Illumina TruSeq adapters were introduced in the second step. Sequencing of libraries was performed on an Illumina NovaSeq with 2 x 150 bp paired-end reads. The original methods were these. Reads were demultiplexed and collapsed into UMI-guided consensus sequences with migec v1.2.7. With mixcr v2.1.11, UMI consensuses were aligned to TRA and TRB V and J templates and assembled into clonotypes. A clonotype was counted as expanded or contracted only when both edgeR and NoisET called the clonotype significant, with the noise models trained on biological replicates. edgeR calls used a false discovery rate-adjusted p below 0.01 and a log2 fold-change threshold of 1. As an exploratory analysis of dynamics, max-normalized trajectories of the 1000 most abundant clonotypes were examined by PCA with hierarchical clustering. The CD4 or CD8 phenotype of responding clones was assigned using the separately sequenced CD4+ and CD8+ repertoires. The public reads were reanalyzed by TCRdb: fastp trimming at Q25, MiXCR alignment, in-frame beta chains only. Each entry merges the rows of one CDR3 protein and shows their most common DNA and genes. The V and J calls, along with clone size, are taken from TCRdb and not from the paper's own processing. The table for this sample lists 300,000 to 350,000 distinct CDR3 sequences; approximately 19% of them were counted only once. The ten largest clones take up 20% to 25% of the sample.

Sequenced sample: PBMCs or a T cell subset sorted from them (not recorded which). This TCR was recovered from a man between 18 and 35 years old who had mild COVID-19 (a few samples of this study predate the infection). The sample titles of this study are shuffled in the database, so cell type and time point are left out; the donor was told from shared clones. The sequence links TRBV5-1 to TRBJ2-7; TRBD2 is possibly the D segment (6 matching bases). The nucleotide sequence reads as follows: TGCGCCAGCGGGACTCCCTCTGCGCAGTACTTC. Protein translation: CASGTPSAQYF. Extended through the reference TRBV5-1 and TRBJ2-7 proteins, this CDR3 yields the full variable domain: KAGVTQTPRYLIKTRGQQVTLSCSPISGHRSVSWYQQTPGQGLQFLFEYFSETQRNKGNFPGRFSGRQFSNSRSEMNVSTLELGDSALYLCASGTPSAQYFGPGTRLTVT.